Listed here are 30 T cell receptor beta chains from one sample, sequenced in a study of T cells after yellow fever vaccination. Using its own MiXCR run on the 5' RACE reads, TCRdb lists one record per CDR3 protein. Among 100,000 to 150,000 distinct CDR3 sequences, about 15% were seen once, and the ten largest hold approximately 39%. Here the sequenced sample was CD8+ T cells sorted from PBMCs, taken 5 days after the yellow fever booster vaccination. The origin of the receptors is a man between 18 and 35 years old who received the YFV17D yellow fever vaccine.

This clonotype has just a few counts. The chain carries TRBV2 and TRBJ1-1, with D maybe TRBD1 (5 bases). CDR1 is SNHLY, CDR2 FYNNEI, per germline. Trimming took 5 bases from V and 3 from J, leaving 13 bases between them. This CDR3 is 14 amino acids long. The CDR3 nucleotides are TGTGCCAGCAGTTGGGACCTGGGGTACACTGAAGCTTTCTTT. Its protein product is CASSWDLGYTEAFF. Full variable domain (outside the CDR3, taken from reference TRBV2 and TRBJ1-1): EPEVTQTPSHQVTQMGQEVILRCVPISNHLYFYWYRQILGQKVEFLVSFYNNEISEKSEIFDDQFSVERPDGSNFTLKIRSTKLEDSAMYFCASSWDLGYTEAFFGQGTRLTVV.

V and J are TRBV7-2 and TRBJ1-3, with 7 nucleotides matching TRBD1. There are 16 residues in the CDR3. J lost 4 bases, V lost 6 bases, and 12 bases had no gene match. CDR1 is SGHTA and CDR2 is FQGNSA in the germline V gene. The CDR3 loop is CASSWTGLRSGNTIYF. The CDR3 bases are TGTGCCAGCAGTTGGACAGGACTCAGGTCGGGAAACACCATATATTTT.

This clonotype was picked up a small number of times. V usage is TRBV7-9 and J usage is TRBJ2-7; the match to TRBD1 covers 7 bases. Per the germline V gene, CDR1 is SEHNR and CDR2 is FQNEAQ (reference sequence). The V segment lost 5 bases and the J segment 5 bases; nucleotides outside the gene matches: 9. This CDR3 is 14 amino acids long. CDR3 region: CASSPDRASDEQYV. CDR3 bases: TGTGCCAGCAGCCCCGACAGGGCAAGCGACGAGCAGTACGTC.

This clonotype was detected only a few times. The chain couples TRBV4-3 to TRBJ2-1, with D possibly TRBD1 on 6 matching bases. The CDR3 spans 16 residues. CDR1 and CDR2 from the germline V gene are LGHNA and YSLEER. The V and J ends lost 1 base and 9 bases respectively, with 19 bases between them. The CDR3 DNA sequence: TGCGCCAGCAGCCAAGCCCCCGACAGGCAGGACGGTGAGCAGTTCTTC. Translation gives CASSQAPDRQDGEQFF.

In this sample, this clonotype turned up once. The chain is built from TRBV20-1 and TRBJ2-7, with TRBD2 matching over 9 bases. From germline, CDR1 is DFQATT and CDR2 SNEGSKA (reference sequence). CDR3 length equals 15 residues. V lost 0 bases to trimming and J lost 4 bases; unmatched junction nucleotides: 7. CDR3 sequence: CSARDYGTSSYEQYF. As DNA, the CDR3 is TGCAGTGCTAGAGACTATGGGACTAGCTCGTACGAGCAGTACTTC.

The chain links TRBV12-3 or TRBV12-4 to TRBJ1-5; 7 bases map to TRBD1. The CDR3 sequence is 16 residues long. J lost 1 base, V lost 7 bases, and 10 bases had no gene match. CDR3 bases: TGTGCCAGCAACCCGACAGGGTTGCTAAGCAATCAGCCCCAGCATTTT. It codes for CASNPTGLLSNQPQHF.

The rearrangement links TRBV28 to TRBJ1-6; no reliable D call. The CDR3 contains 15 residues. Trimming pared 8 bases from V and 0 bases from J, leaving 11 bases between. Germline CDR1 and CDR2: MDHEN and SYDVKM. The CDR3 reads CASEAVDSYNSPLHF. The CDR3 DNA reads as TGTGCCAGCGAGGCAGTGGACTCCTATAATTCACCCCTCCACTTT.

This chain links TRBV15 with TRBJ2-1; no reliable D call. CDR3 length: 13 residues. Germline lookup yields CDR1 LNHNV and CDR2 YYDKDF (reference sequence). Trimming left V 4 bases short and J 6 bases short, with 10 bases between. In DNA form, the CDR3 reads TGTGCCACCAGCACCCGGGCAGGCAATGAGCAGTTCTTC. This sequence encodes CATSTRAGNEQFF.

The chain joins TRBV9 to TRBJ2-5; 7 nucleotides line up with TRBD2. CDR1 and CDR2 (germline): SGDLS, YYNGEE. The ends lost 4 bases at V and 5 bases at J; junction bases unmatched: 8. The CDR3 is made up of 14 amino acids. CDR3 nucleotide sequence: TGTGCCAGCAGCCCCCCCGGGGGGTCGGAGACCCAGTACTTC. It yields the protein CASSPPGGSETQYF.

This clonotype appeared a few times. CDR3 amino acids: CASSFNTGELFF. The CDR3 bases are TGTGCCAGCAGTTTTAACACCGGGGAGCTGTTTTTT. The chain employs TRBV6-2 or TRBV6-3 and TRBJ2-2; D remains unclear. Germline V gene lookup returns CDR1 MNHEY and CDR2 SVGEGT. The CDR3 covers 12 residues. V lost 4 bases and J 2 bases, leaving 2 bases between the germline ends.

The rearrangement uses TRBV6-5 and TRBJ2-7, with 9 bases identical to TRBD2. With 2 bases clipped from V and 3 bases from J, the junction kept 2 bases outside the gene matches. The CDR3 loop spans 14 amino acids. Germline V lookup: CDR1 MNHEY, CDR2 SVGAGI. CDR3 in DNA: TGTGCCAGCAGTTACGGTAGCGGGGGCTACGAGCAGTACTTC. Amino acid sequence: CASSYGSGGYEQYF.

In the case of this clonotype: Mismatch with germline at one junction end may stem from a read error. The rearrangement joins TRBV4-1 to TRBJ1-4; D uncertain. Germline V lookup: CDR1 MGHRA, CDR2 YSYEKL. The CDR3 runs 12 residues. The CDR3 nucleotides are TGCGCCAGCAGCCAAGATACGGAAAAAGTGTTTTTT. It is translated as CASSQDTEKVFF.

The table lists this clonotype with a few counts. The chain recombines TRBV7-2 with TRBJ1-6; D ambiguous. The CDR3 totals 13 residues. Germline V gene sequence: CDR1 SGHTA, CDR2 FQGNSA. V gave up 6 bases and J gave up 8 bases, with 11 bases separating them. The chain's CDR3 is CASSRREYSPLHF. The CDR3 bases are TGTGCCAGCAGTAGAAGGGAGTATTCACCCCTCCACTTT. The full variable domain, rest sourced from reference TRBV7-2 and TRBJ1-6, is GAGVSQSPSNKVTEKGKDVELRCDPISGHTALYWYRQSLGQGLEFLIYFQGNSAPDKSGLPSDRFSAERTGGSVSTLTIQRTQQEDSAVYLCASSRREYSPLHFGNGTRLTVT.

This clonotype was seen a handful of times. The V call is TRBV29-1, the J call TRBJ2-2; D tentatively fits TRBD1 or TRBD2 (5 bases each). V was pared by 6 bases and J by 4 bases, with 9 bases between. The CDR3 spans 12 residues. Germline V CDR1 and CDR2: SQVTM, ANQGSEA. The CDR3 DNA reads as TGCAGCGTCGGGACGTTCACCGGGGAGCTGTTTTTT. Residues: CSVGTFTGELFF.

The rearrangement links TRBV27 to TRBJ2-3; TRBD1 matches 10 bases. The germline V gene has CDR1 MNHEY and CDR2 SMNVEV (reference sequence). CDR3 length: 16 amino acids. V lost 4 bases, J lost 2 bases, and 6 bases stayed unmatched. The CDR3 here is CASSSRDRGLTDTQYF. The CDR3 nucleotides read TGTGCCAGCAGTTCGCGCGACAGGGGGCTCACAGATACGCAGTATTTT.

V gene TRBV4-1 combines with J gene TRBJ2-1, with D tentatively TRBD2 (5 bases). CDR1 and CDR2 (germline): MGHRA, YSYEKL. This CDR3 is 18 amino acids long. Trimming pared 1 base from V and 0 bases from J, leaving 16 bases between. DNA of the CDR3: TGCGCCAGCAGCCAAGTCCTCACTAGTATAAGCTCCTACAATGAGCAGTTCTTC. Translation: CASSQVLTSISSYNEQFF.

This clonotype was recorded at least ten times. CDR3 sequence: CASSSTSGGAPDTQYF. CDR3 bases: TGTGCCAGCAGCAGCACTAGCGGGGGGGCCCCCGATACGCAGTATTTT. This chain joins TRBV7-9 and TRBJ2-3; the match to TRBD2 covers 13 bases. J lost 6 bases, V lost 5 bases, and 8 bases had no gene match. The CDR3 length is 16 residues. Germline CDR1 is SEHNR and CDR2 is FQNEAQ (reference sequence).

This clonotype came up a few times. V usage is TRBV16 and J usage is TRBJ2-7; possible D gene TRBD1, 6 bases. The CDR3 is made up of 15 amino acids. Looked up from germline, CDR1 is KGHSY and CDR2 is FQNENV. V lost 1 base, J lost 1 base, and 11 bases lay in between. CDR3: CASSQWSGASYEQYF. The CDR3 nucleotides are TGTGCCAGCAGCCAATGGTCAGGGGCGTCCTACGAGCAGTACTTC. Based on the CDR3 plus reference TRBV16 and TRBJ2-7, the full variable domain is GEEVAQTPKHLVRGEGQKAKLYCAPIKGHSYVFWYQQVLKNEFKFLISFQNENVFDETGMPKERFSAKCLPNSPCSLEIQATKLEDSAVYFCASSQWSGASYEQYFGPGTRLTVT.

This clonotype has more than one count but fewer than ten. The rearrangement joins TRBV2 to TRBJ2-6; 9 bases are a match to TRBD1. J lost 4 bases, V lost 10 bases, and 8 bases had no gene match. CDR3 length: 15 amino acids. Per the germline V gene, CDR1 is SNHLY and CDR2 is FYNNEI. The CDR3 bases are TGTGCCATCCGGGACAGGGCTTCGGGGGCCAACGTCCTGACTTTC. This sequence encodes CAIRDRASGANVLTF.

This clonotype was detected ten times or more. V usage is TRBV15 and J usage is TRBJ2-1, with D hard to call. Germline V CDR1 and CDR2: LNHNV, YYDKDF (reference sequence). V was cut by 5 bases and J by 7 bases, with 6 bases left in between. The CDR3 has 11 residues. The CDR3 DNA reads as TGTGCCACCAGCGCCGGGAATGAGCAGTTCTTC. This translates into CATSAGNEQFF.

This clonotype has more than one count but fewer than ten. The chain combines TRBV6-5 with TRBJ1-3; 8 nucleotides line up with TRBD1. J gave up 4 bases and V 2 bases, and 13 bases lay outside the gene matches. The V gene's germline CDR1 is MNHEY and CDR2 SVGAGI. This CDR3 comprises 18 residues. The CDR3 DNA reads TGTGCCAGCAGTTACGCAAACCGGGACAGGTCTCAAGGAAACACCATATATTTT. Translated, it gives CASSYANRDRSQGNTIYF.

The table lists this clonotype with many counts. The rearrangement links TRBV7-6 to TRBJ2-5, with D maybe TRBD1 (6 bases). V shed 4 bases and J shed 2 bases, with 11 bases lying between them. The germline V gene has CDR1 SGHVS and CDR2 FNYEAQ. The CDR3 extends over 14 amino acids. The CDR3 bases are TGTGCCAGCAGCTCATACAGGGAACAAGAGACCCAGTACTTC. As protein: CASSSYREQETQYF. The full variable domain, in which reference TRBV7-6 and TRBJ2-5 provide the parts outside the CDR3, is GAGVSQSPRYKVTKRGQDVALRCDPISGHVSLYWYRQALGQGPEFLTYFNYEAQQDKSGLPNDRFSAERPEGSISTLTIQRTEQRDSAMYRCASSSYREQETQYFGPGTRLLVL.

The chain is built from TRBV4-1 and TRBJ2-3, with D possibly being TRBD2 (6 bases). Deletions cut 5 bases from V and 8 bases from J, with 14 bases between. From germline, CDR1 is MGHRA and CDR2 YSYEKL. CDR3 length equals 13 residues. CDR3 amino acids: CASSSVGGPTQYF. In DNA, the CDR3 is TGCGCCAGCAGCTCGGTCGGGGGTCCTACGCAGTATTTT.

The J gene is TRBJ2-1, the V gene TRBV18, with D perhaps being TRBD1 or TRBD2 (6 bases each). This CDR3 comprises 14 residues. The V gene lost 8 bases and the J gene lost 11 bases, with 22 bases spanning the gap. Germline V gene lookup returns CDR1 KGHSH and CDR2 LQKENI. The CDR3 sequence is CASTERGASTQQFF. The CDR3 coding sequence is TGTGCCAGCACAGAAAGGGGGGCTAGTACTCAGCAGTTCTTC.

Only a few counts were recorded for this clonotype. The chain combines TRBV14 with TRBJ2-1; D remains ambiguous. Trimming left V 4 bases short and J 5 bases short, with 12 bases between. Germline values: CDR1 SGHDN, CDR2 FVKESK. CDR3 size: 14 residues. CDR3 protein: CASSRWLQNNEQFF. Written as DNA, the CDR3 is TGTGCCAGCAGCCGGTGGCTTCAAAACAATGAGCAGTTCTTC.

In this sample, this clonotype turned up a few times. This chain's CDR3 is CASSLKDRGVNEQFF. CDR3 in DNA: TGCGCCAGCAGCCTAAAGGACAGGGGTGTGAATGAGCAGTTCTTC. The chain recombines TRBV4-1 with TRBJ2-1; 9 bases fit TRBD1. The CDR3 consists of 15 residues. Germline assignment: CDR1 MGHRA and CDR2 YSYEKL. The V and J ends lost 4 bases and 7 bases, in that order; junction bases with no gene match: 8.

This chain uses TRBV5-1 with TRBJ2-3; tentative D call: TRBD2 (6 bases). Between the trimmed V and J ends, which lost 4 bases and 0 bases, there was a span of 12 bases. The CDR3 has 15 amino acids. The germline gives CDR1 SGHRS, CDR2 YFSETQ. This CDR3 reads CASSPGTESTDTQYF. The CDR3 region has the DNA TGCGCCAGCAGCCCGGGGACTGAGAGCACAGATACGCAGTATTTT.

This clonotype was seen ten or more times. The genes are TRBV2 and TRBJ2-3; unclear D gene. With 8 bases removed from V and 0 bases from J, the gap between germline ends came to 18 bases. There are 16 residues in the CDR3. Germline V CDR1 and CDR2: SNHLY, FYNNEI. CDR3 nucleotide sequence: TGTGCCAGCCTTAAGGCGGCGTTGCAAAGCACAGATACGCAGTATTTT. Protein: CASLKAALQSTDTQYF. The full variable domain, with the rest looked up from reference TRBV2 and TRBJ2-3, is EPEVTQTPSHQVTQMGQEVILRCVPISNHLYFYWYRQILGQKVEFLVSFYNNEISEKSEIFDDQFSVERPDGSNFTLKIRSTKLEDSAMYFCASLKAALQSTDTQYFGPGTRLTVL.

In this sample, this clonotype turned up many times. The J gene is TRBJ2-7, the V gene TRBV20-1; no reliable D call. Per the germline V gene, CDR1 is DFQATT and CDR2 is SNEGSKA (reference sequence). The CDR3 totals 12 residues. The V and J ends lost 0 bases and 1 base respectively, with 4 bases between them. Here the CDR3 DNA reads TGCAGTGCTAGAGACGGTTCCTACGAGCAGTACTTC. This codes for CSARDGSYEQYF.

This clonotype was seen only a few times. V is TRBV21-1 and J is TRBJ2-3; whether TRBD2, the table's D call, matches the DNA was not checked. TRBV21-1 is a pseudogene segment. The CDR3 is 13 amino acids. The CDR3 DNA sequence: TGTGCCAGACTAGCGGGGAACACAGATACGCAGTATTTT. Translated: CARLAGNTDTQYF.